Shown below are 10 T cell receptor beta chains from a single sample sequenced in a study of blood T cell repertoires in COVID-19. Clones were read by immunoSEQ multiplex PCR, and TCRdb kept only the in-frame ones, dropping some. This sample yields about 250,000 clones, of which around 88% are seen a single time; approximately 6.2% belongs to the top ten. The sample was peripheral blood. Receptors originate from a woman aged 80 or older with COVID-19, enrolled during active disease.

This clone was picked up one time. The rearrangement links TRBV4-1 to TRBJ1-6, with TRBD1 matching over 9 bases. J was trimmed by 5 bases and V by 4 bases; bases with no gene match: 6. CDR1 and CDR2 (germline): MGHRA, YSYEKL. The CDR3 consists of 16 residues. CDR3 protein: CASSRSGQGNNSPLHF. The DNA of the CDR3 is TGCGCCAGCAGCCGATCGGGACAGGGCAATAATTCACCCCTCCACTTT.

The chain carries TRBV6-5 and TRBJ1-4; the D is unclear. The germline gives CDR1 MNHEY, CDR2 SVGAGI. V lost 7 bases, J lost 0 bases, and 9 bases lay in between. The CDR3 totals 14 residues. This CDR3 reads CASNSQPTNEKLFF. Written as DNA, the CDR3 is TGTGCCAGCAACTCACAGCCAACTAATGAAAAACTGTTTTTT.

The chain joins TRBV28 to TRBJ1-3; D perhaps matches TRBD1 (5 bases). This CDR3 comprises 14 residues. Germline V CDR1 and CDR2: MDHEN, SYDVKM. V dropped 5 bases and J dropped 5 bases, with 13 bases sitting between them. The CDR3 coding sequence is TGTGCCAGCAGTGGCGGGGGTTTGAGAAACACCATATATTTT. Translated, it gives CASSGGGLRNTIYF.

The chain couples TRBV3-1 (or the pseudogene TRBV3-2) to TRBJ1-2, with 9 bases matching TRBD1. The germline V gene has CDR1 LGHDT and CDR2 YNNKEL (reference sequence). This CDR3 is built from 16 residues. V dropped 0 bases and J dropped 0; count of bases not matched to a gene: 2. The CDR3 region is CASSQDRTGANYGYTF. DNA of the CDR3: TGTGCCAGCAGCCAAGACCGGACAGGGGCTAACTATGGCTACACCTTC.

This sequence joins TRBV5-1 and TRBJ1-3; D not certain. CDR1 is SGHRS and CDR2 is YFSETQ in the germline V gene. Trimming pared 3 bases from V and 0 bases from J, leaving 10 bases between. The CDR3 is 15 residues long. In DNA, the CDR3 is TGCGCCAGCAGCTCATTAGGGAGCTCTGGAAACACCATATATTTT. It translates to CASSSLGSSGNTIYF. The variable domain in full, completed from reference TRBV5-1 and TRBJ1-3, reads KAGVTQTPRYLIKTRGQQVTLSCSPISGHRSVSWYQQTPGQGLQFLFEYFSETQRNKGNFPGRFSGRQFSNSRSEMNVSTLELGDSALYLCASSSLGSSGNTIYFGEGSWLTVV.

For this clone: This specimen includes other DNA sequences encoding the same CDR3. The genes are TRBV6-5 and TRBJ2-7, with 10 bases lining up with TRBD1. Per the germline V gene, CDR1 is MNHEY and CDR2 is SVGAGI. The CDR3 is made up of 14 amino acids. The V segment lost 5 bases and the J segment 4 bases; nucleotides outside the gene matches: 5. Written as DNA, the CDR3 is TGTGCCAGCAGTACTGGGACAGGGGTTTACGAGCAGTACTTC. Its protein is CASSTGTGVYEQYF.

The rearrangement links TRBV27 to TRBJ1-4; 8 bases match TRBD1. Germline V gene data show CDR1 as MNHEY and CDR2 as SMNVEV (reference sequence). The CDR3 contains 15 residues. J was trimmed by 5 bases and V by 3 bases; bases with no gene match: 5. The CDR3 sequence: CASSLDRVSNEKLFF. The DNA of the CDR3 is TGTGCCAGCAGTTTGGACAGGGTATCCAATGAAAAACTGTTTTTT.

The rearrangement joins TRBV11-2 to TRBJ2-7; 7 nucleotides agree with TRBD1. CDR1 and CDR2 (germline): SGHAT, FQNNGV. The CDR3 contains 13 residues. V shed 5 bases and J 7 bases; nucleotides not matched to a gene: 8. DNA of the CDR3: TGTGCCAGCAGCCGTGACAGGGTCCAGGAGCAGTACTTC. This translates into CASSRDRVQEQYF.

The chain uses TRBV18 and TRBJ1-1, with unresolved D. The V gene's germline CDR1 is KGHSH and CDR2 LQKENI. Deletions cut 2 bases from V and 7 bases from J, with 11 bases between. The CDR3 loop spans 13 amino acids. The chain's CDR3 is CASSPSFRSEAFF. CDR3 bases: TGTGCCAGCTCACCATCCTTCCGGAGTGAAGCTTTCTTT.

The rearrangement joins TRBV7-2 to TRBJ1-6, with 7 bases identical to TRBD1. The germline gives CDR1 SGHTA, CDR2 FQGNSA. There are 14 residues in the CDR3. After removal of 6 bases from V and 7 bases from J, the junction contained 6 bases not matched to a gene. CDR3 protein: CASRPTGENSPLHF. The CDR3 DNA sequence: TGTGCCAGCAGACCTACAGGGGAGAATTCACCCCTCCACTTT. Complete variable domain (other parts from reference TRBV7-2 and TRBJ1-6): GAGVSQSPSNKVTEKGKDVELRCDPISGHTALYWYRQSLGQGLEFLIYFQGNSAPDKSGLPSDRFSAERTGGSVSTLTIQRTQQEDSAVYLCASRPTGENSPLHFGNGTRLTVT.